This T cell receptor beta chain was identified during a study of blood T cell repertoires in COVID-19. About the research overall: From the United States, Italy and Spain came samples of acute and convalescent COVID-19. The cDNA or gDNA used as material had been derived from T cells, B-cell-depleted T cells, or PBMCs.

As processed by the authors: Estimation of nucleated cell counts relied on the amplification of reference gene primers. Produced via immunoSEQ multiplex PCR; TCRdb's table is partial and in-frame only. That table furnishes V, J and clone size, whereas the DNA furnished D and trimming. The sample yields 100,000 to 150,000 clones, approximately 90% seen once. The receptor comes from a man in his fifties with active or convalescent COVID-19. Sequencing used peripheral blood.

This CDR3 is CASSRASGRPGEQYF. DNA for the CDR3: TGTGCCAGCAGCCGTGCTAGCGGGAGGCCGGGGGAGCAGTACTTC. The chain links TRBV5-6 to TRBJ2-7; 11 bases are a match to TRBD2. CDR3 length equals 15 residues. CDR1 is SGHDT, CDR2 YYEEEE, per germline. The junction had 10 bases not matched to a gene; V was cut back by 4 bases and J by 7 bases.